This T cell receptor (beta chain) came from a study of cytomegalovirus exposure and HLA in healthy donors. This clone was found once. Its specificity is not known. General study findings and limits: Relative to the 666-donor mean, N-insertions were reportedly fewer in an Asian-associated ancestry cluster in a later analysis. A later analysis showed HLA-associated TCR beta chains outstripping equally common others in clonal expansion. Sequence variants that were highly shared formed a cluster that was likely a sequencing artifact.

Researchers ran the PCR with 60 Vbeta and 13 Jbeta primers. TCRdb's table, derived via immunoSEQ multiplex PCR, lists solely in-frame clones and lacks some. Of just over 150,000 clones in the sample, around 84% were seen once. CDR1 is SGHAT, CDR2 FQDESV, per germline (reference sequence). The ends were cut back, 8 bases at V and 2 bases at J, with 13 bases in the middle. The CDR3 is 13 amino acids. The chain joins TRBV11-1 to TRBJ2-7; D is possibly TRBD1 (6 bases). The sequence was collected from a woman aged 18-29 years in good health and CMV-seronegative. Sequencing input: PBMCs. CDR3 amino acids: CASRNPGAYEQYF. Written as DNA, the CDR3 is TGTGCCAGCCGCAACCCAGGGGCCTACGAGCAGTACTTC.